These 11 T cell receptor beta chains were all obtained from the same sample, sequenced in a study of tumor-infiltrating lymphocytes in primary liver carcinoma. Making TCR beta cDNA involved approximately 520 ng total RNA and a constant-region primer. Amplification in three nested multiplex PCR rounds with slightly modified ARM-PCR gave rise to TCR beta libraries. Primers for the first two PCR rounds were TRBV1-TRBV30 forward primers and a C-beta reverse primer (roughly 9 cycles per round). TCRdb reprocessed the multiplex PCR reads via MiXCR and lists one record per CDR3 protein. The top ten hold under 8% of the sample, which has 300,000 to 400,000 distinct CDR3 sequences, around 60% seen once. Germline DNA was extracted too, while blood RNA derived from unsorted whole blood. Sample: peripheral blood. The origin of the receptors is a man between 40 and 49 years old with primary liver carcinoma and hepatitis B virus infection.

Note on this clonotype: No conserved phenylalanine or tryptophan ends this CDR3, so it is likely a read error. The rearrangement uses TRBV30 and TRBJ1-1, with D tentatively TRBD1 (5 bases). The CDR3 is 13 amino acids. In germline, CDR1 is GTSNPN, CDR2 SVGIG (reference sequence). The CDR3 region is CVSALGTNTEAFL. CDR3 DNA: TGTGTCTCTGCTCTGGGGACGAACACTGAAGCTTTCCTT.

This clonotype was recorded at least ten times. The junction departs from germline at one end; a sequencing error may be responsible. The rearrangement links TRBV28 to TRBJ2-7; 9 nucleotides line up with TRBD1. CDR1 is MDHEN, CDR2 SYDVKM, per germline. The CDR3 runs 13 residues. The CDR3, as DNA: TGTGCCACCCGGGACAGGGATTCCTCCGAGCAGTACTTC. The encoded protein is CATRDRDSSEQYF.

On this clonotype itself: A clone one base away is much larger, so this may be a read error. The conserved closing phenylalanine or tryptophan is absent in this CDR3, likely reflecting a read error. V and J are TRBV6-2 or TRBV6-3 and TRBJ2-1; D may be TRBD2 (6 bases). The germline V gene encodes CDR1 MNHEY and CDR2 SVGEGT. Trimming took 4 bases from V and 6 from J, leaving 16 bases between them. The CDR3 has 15 amino acids. The CDR3: CASSSPGRSGNEQFL. The CDR3 bases are TGTGCCAGCAGTTCACCAGGGAGGTCTGGCAATGAGCAGTTCCTC.

The chain recombines TRBV5-1 with TRBJ2-3; D is unresolved. CDR3 length: 14 amino acids. The germline V gene encodes CDR1 SGHRS and CDR2 YFSETQ. Deletions cut 2 bases from V and 1 base from J, with 8 bases between. The CDR3 loop is CASSFLLGTDTQYF. DNA for the CDR3: TGCGCCAGCAGCTTCCTCCTAGGCACAGATACGCAGTATTTT.

On this clonotype itself: A read error may produce the germline difference seen at one junction end. The rearrangement links TRBV6-2 or TRBV6-3 to TRBJ2-5; D might be TRBD2 (5 bases). The CDR3 has 15 residues. Germline CDR1 is MNHEY and CDR2 is SVGEGT. The CDR3 spells CTSSFLGIYQETQYF. The CDR3, as DNA: TGTACCAGCAGCTTTCTCGGGATATACCAAGAGACCCAGTACTTC.

This clonotype was counted between two and nine times. This chain links TRBV14 with TRBJ1-4; 9 bases match TRBD1. V trimming: 3 bases; J trimming: 3 bases; junction bases outside the gene matches: 11. CDR3 length equals 18 residues. The germline V gene has CDR1 SGHDN and CDR2 FVKESK. The CDR3 DNA reads TGTGCCAGCAGCCATTGGACAGGGGAGTCTTGGTCTAATGAAAAACTGTTTTTT. It yields the protein CASSHWTGESWSNEKLFF.

On this clonotype itself: As the CDR3 is not closed by the conserved phenylalanine or tryptophan, this likely results from a read error. This chain uses TRBV11-1 with TRBJ2-1, with 9 nucleotides matching TRBD2. This CDR3 has 15 amino acids. CDR1 is SGHAT and CDR2 is FQDESV in the germline V gene (reference sequence). The CDR3 DNA is TGTGCCAGCAGCCAACTAGCGGGCCCCTACAATGGGCAGTTCATC. Amino acids: CASSQLAGPYNGQFI.

The rearrangement links TRBV6-1 to TRBJ2-5; 11 bases fit TRBD1. After removal of 10 bases from V and 9 bases from J, the junction contained 19 bases not matched to a gene. This CDR3 is 16 amino acids long. Germline V gives CDR1 MNHNS, CDR2 SASEGT. CDR3 nucleotide sequence: TGTGCCACCTCCCGGAACGGACAGGGGGCTGGGGAGGCCCAGTACTTC. Translating it yields CATSRNGQGAGEAQYF.

Comment on this clonotype: The CDR3 ends on some other residue instead of the conserved phenylalanine or tryptophan, so this is likely a read error. The chain uses TRBV5-5 and TRBJ1-5; TRBD1 is a possible D gene (6 bases). Germline V lookup: CDR1 SGHKS, CDR2 YYEKEE (reference sequence). V lost 2 bases and J lost 3, with 12 bases in between. The CDR3 totals 15 residues. The CDR3 coding sequence is TGTGCCAGCAGCTTAGTTTGGACAGACAATCAGCCCCAGCATTCT. This sequence encodes CASSLVWTDNQPQHS.

Points on this clonotype: A much larger clone differs by one base, so this may be a read error. The chain combines TRBV6-2 or TRBV6-3 with TRBJ2-1, with TRBD2 identical over 8 bases. From germline, CDR1 is MNHEY and CDR2 SVGEGT. V shed 2 bases, J shed 7 bases, and the junction held 7 bases outside the gene matches. The CDR3 totals 15 residues. This chain's CDR3 is CASSYQRERPNEQFF. In DNA, the CDR3 is TGTGCCAGCAGTTACCAGCGGGAGCGCCCGAATGAGCAGTTCTTC.

V and J are TRBV28 and TRBJ2-7; 7 nucleotides agree with TRBD2. The V and J ends lost 2 bases and 6 bases, in that order; junction bases with no gene match: 16. The CDR3 totals 17 residues. In germline, CDR1 is MDHEN, CDR2 SYDVKM. CDR3 loop: CASSLNRWGLQVSEQYF. The CDR3, as DNA: TGTGCCAGCAGTTTAAATAGGTGGGGACTACAGGTCTCCGAGCAGTACTTC.